Each of the 19 T cell receptor beta chains below was sequenced from the same sample in a study of regulatory T cells in long-lasting Graves disease. CDR3 regions were amplified by Arm-PCR using iRepertoire HTBI primers to build TCR beta libraries. Each CDR3 protein is one row after TCRdb ran MiXCR on the multiplex PCR reads. In the table there are some 370,000 distinct CDR3 sequences, less than 25% of which are singletons. Time point in this sample: persistent/refractory GD, antithyroid drugs over 5 years with positive TRAb. RNA extracted from PBMCs served as the sequencing template. Sequencing was performed on peripheral blood mononuclear cells (PBMCs), taken when the disease was refractory, from a patient treated with antithyroid drugs. Source of these receptors: a female donor with Graves disease.

The chain uses TRBV28 and TRBJ2-3, with D unclear. From germline, CDR1 is MDHEN and CDR2 SYDVKM. Trimming shortened V by 5 bases and J by 0 bases, and 12 bases separated the two germline ends. The CDR3 is 15 residues long. CDR3 residues: CASSIADSSTDTQYF. Written as DNA, the CDR3 is TGTGCCAGCAGTATAGCAGACTCTAGCACAGATACGCAGTATTTT.

This clonotype was seen a handful of times. This rearrangement joins TRBV24-1 to TRBJ1-2, with 7 bases fitting TRBD1. This CDR3 is built from 14 residues. The junction had 2 bases not matched to a gene; V was cut back by 3 bases and J by 2 bases. CDR1 KGHDR and CDR2 SFDVKD come from the germline V gene. This CDR3 is CATSDMTGNYGYTF. In DNA form, the CDR3 reads TGTGCCACCAGTGATATGACAGGGAACTATGGCTACACCTTC.

In its sample, this clonotype was seen a few times. The J gene is TRBJ1-1, the V gene TRBV7-9; D is possibly TRBD1 (5 bases). Between the trimmed V and J ends, which lost 4 bases and 11 bases, there was a span of 14 bases. Germline V gene data show CDR1 as SEHNR and CDR2 as FQNEAQ (reference sequence). The CDR3 has 12 amino acids. For the CDR3, the DNA is TGTGCCAGCAGCTCAGGGACCCCCGAGGCTTTCTTT. This sequence encodes CASSSGTPEAFF.

This clonotype appeared many times. The gene calls are TRBV6-1 and TRBJ1-2, with 7 bases lining up with TRBD1. The CDR3 contains 13 residues. The junction had 10 bases not matched to a gene; V was cut back by 7 bases and J by 8 bases. Germline V gene lookup returns CDR1 MNHNS and CDR2 SASEGT. The CDR3 sequence: CASIGQALGGYTF. CDR3 DNA sequence: TGTGCCAGCATCGGACAGGCCCTCGGGGGCTACACCTTC.

This clonotype has at least ten counts. V gene TRBV29-1 combines with J gene TRBJ1-2; D is possibly TRBD1 (5 bases). This CDR3 contains 10 residues. Trimming cost V 2 bases and J 8 bases, with 6 bases left between them. CDR1 and CDR2 from the germline V gene are SQVTM and ANQGSEA. CDR3 in amino acids: CSVEQGGYTF. The CDR3 DNA follows: TGCAGCGTTGAACAGGGCGGCTACACCTTC.

The chain joins TRBV11-1 to TRBJ2-2; D gene ambiguous. V shed 4 bases and J shed 14 bases, with 20 bases lying between them. The CDR3 sequence is 14 residues long. Germline CDR1 reads SGHAT; CDR2 reads FQDESV (reference sequence). The CDR3 sequence: CASSSPRPYTSLFF. In DNA form, the CDR3 reads TGTGCCAGCAGCTCTCCCCGGCCCTACACGAGCCTGTTTTTT.

This clonotype was counted ten times or more. The chain employs TRBV12-3 or TRBV12-4 and TRBJ1-5; tentatively, D is TRBD1 (5 bases). This CDR3 is built from 14 residues. Between the trimmed V and J ends, which lost 3 bases and 4 bases, there was a span of 10 bases. The CDR3 loop reads CASSLDMENQPQHF. The CDR3 nucleotides are TGTGCCAGCAGTTTGGACATGGAGAATCAGCCCCAGCATTTT.

About this clonotype itself: This is likely an artifact of a read error, given a far larger clone one base away. This chain connects TRBV25-1 to TRBJ2-7; D gene unclear. This CDR3 comprises 11 residues. V lost 3 bases, J lost 3 bases, and 3 bases lay in between. In germline, CDR1 is MGHDK, CDR2 SYGVNS. The CDR3 sequence is CASSDIYEQYF. DNA for the CDR3: TGTGCCAGCAGTGACATCTACGAGCAGTACTTC.

This clonotype turned up a few times. In DNA, the CDR3 is TGCAGTGCTCCCGTGGAGGCTAGCGGGGCATACGAGCAGTACTTC. Protein: CSAPVEASGAYEQYF. The chain uses TRBV20-1 and TRBJ2-7; 9 bases are a match to TRBD2. The CDR3 loop spans 15 amino acids. V dropped 5 bases and J dropped 4; count of bases not matched to a gene: 12. Germline V gene sequence: CDR1 DFQATT, CDR2 SNEGSKA (reference sequence).

This clonotype was recorded at least ten times. J is TRBJ1-1 and V is TRBV7-9; no clear D gene. Germline V gene data show CDR1 as SEHNR and CDR2 as FQNEAQ (reference sequence). The CDR3 sequence is 15 residues long. Trimming took 5 bases from V and 1 from J, leaving 14 bases between them. In DNA form, the CDR3 reads TGTGCCAGCAGCCGGTTGGACGGCTCGAACACTGAAGCTTTCTTT. Its protein is CASSRLDGSNTEAFF.

This clonotype appeared a few times. The chain's CDR3 is CSARDLRDTHPYEQYF. Written as DNA, the CDR3 is TGCAGTGCTAGAGATCTCCGGGACACCCATCCCTACGAGCAGTACTTC. The chain couples TRBV20-1 to TRBJ2-7; D might be TRBD1 (6 bases). The CDR3 consists of 16 residues. Germline values: CDR1 DFQATT, CDR2 SNEGSKA (reference sequence). V gave up 0 bases and J gave up 2 bases, with 17 bases separating them.

This clonotype was detected only a few times. The CDR3 bases are TGTGCCAGCAGCGTAGACTCCGGGGAGCTGTTTTTT. Amino acids: CASSVDSGELFF. The chain is built from TRBV9 and TRBJ2-2; no firm D call. Germline lookup yields CDR1 SGDLS and CDR2 YYNGEE. CDR3 size: 12 residues. V was pared by 0 bases and J by 6 bases, with 3 bases between.

The chain carries TRBV20-1 and TRBJ2-7; D is unresolved. V gave up 0 bases and J gave up 1 base, with 16 bases separating them. Per the germline V gene, CDR1 is DFQATT and CDR2 is SNEGSKA (reference sequence). The CDR3 sequence is 16 residues long. CDR3 DNA: TGCAGTGCTAGAGATACGATATCGGGCGGATCCTACGAGCAGTACTTC. Translated: CSARDTISGGSYEQYF.

This clonotype turned up a few times. This sequence joins TRBV19 and TRBJ2-6; D not certain. Germline CDR1 LNHDA, CDR2 SQIVND (reference sequence). V lost 4 bases and J 0 bases, leaving 13 bases between the germline ends. The CDR3 totals 17 residues. CDR3 DNA: TGTGCCAGTAGTACGCTACAGCGTTTCTCTGGGGCCAACGTCCTGACTTTC. Amino acid sequence: CASSTLQRFSGANVLTF.

The DNA of the CDR3 is TGTGCCAGCACCATGACAGGCAATCAGCCCCAGCATTTT. It translates to CASTMTGNQPQHF. V and J are TRBV6-1 and TRBJ1-5; possibly TRBD1 for D (5 bases). Germline CDR1 reads MNHNS; CDR2 reads SASEGT. V shed 7 bases and J shed 2 bases, with 9 bases lying between them. The CDR3 extends over 13 amino acids.

V gene TRBV6-2 or TRBV6-3 combines with J gene TRBJ1-5; D may be TRBD1 (5 bases). Trimming took off 2 bases at V and 5 bases at J, with 10 bases between the two ends. CDR1 and CDR2 from the germline V gene are MNHEY and SVGEGT. The CDR3 runs to 14 residues. CDR3 residues: CASSYGTADQPQHF. DNA for the CDR3: TGTGCCAGCAGTTACGGGACGGCTGATCAGCCCCAGCATTTT.

This clonotype has a count of ten or more. The rearrangement uses TRBV29-1 and TRBJ2-7; D is tentatively TRBD1 or TRBD2 (5 bases each). The V gene's germline CDR1 is SQVTM and CDR2 ANQGSEA. Trimming removed 3 bases from V and 2 bases from J, with 17 bases in between. The length of the CDR3 is 15 residues. The CDR3 DNA reads as TGCAGCGTTGATTCTGAAACGAGGGGCACCTACGAGCAGTACTTC. Translated: CSVDSETRGTYEQYF.

The chain employs TRBV6-1 and TRBJ2-7; 11 positions agree with TRBD2. Per germline, CDR1 MNHNS and CDR2 SASEGT. V shed 6 bases and J 1 base; nucleotides not matched to a gene: 17. CDR3 size: 19 residues. The CDR3 here is CASSRQPGLAVERSYEQYF. CDR3 sequence (DNA): TGTGCCAGCAGCCGCCAGCCGGGACTAGCGGTCGAAAGATCCTACGAGCAGTACTTC.

The chain employs TRBV18 and TRBJ1-6; D gene ambiguous. The CDR3 contains 14 residues. Per the germline V gene, CDR1 is KGHSH and CDR2 is LQKENI. Trimming took 2 bases from V and 8 from J, leaving 10 bases between them. The CDR3 spells CASSPAFGDSPLHF. For the CDR3, the DNA is TGTGCCAGCTCACCAGCCTTCGGGGATTCACCCCTCCACTTT.